The next 2 T cell receptor beta chains were all read from a single sample in a study of blood T cell repertoires in COVID-19. The repertoire was sequenced with immunoSEQ multiplex PCR; TCRdb's copy has only in-frame clones and lacks some. In the table there are about 250,000 clones, 90% of which are singletons. Sequenced material: peripheral blood. These receptors all come from an older woman with COVID-19, enrolled during active disease.

This clone was detected once. V gene TRBV7-2 combines with J gene TRBJ1-1; 8 bases fit TRBD1. Germline values: CDR1 SGHTA, CDR2 FQGNSA. V dropped 2 bases and J dropped 4; count of bases not matched to a gene: 3. The CDR3 is made up of 14 amino acids. CDR3 in amino acids: CASSLSGQATEAFF. CDR3 nucleotide sequence: TGTGCCAGCAGCTTATCGGGACAGGCCACTGAAGCTTTCTTT.

CDR3 loop: CASSTPGQGWVEQFF. The CDR3 region has the DNA TGTGCCAGTAGTACCCCGGGACAGGGTTGGGTGGAGCAGTTCTTC. V and J are TRBV19 and TRBJ2-1, with 9 bases lining up with TRBD1. V lost 4 bases and J lost 10; bases outside the gene matches: 11. Looked up from germline, CDR1 is LNHDA and CDR2 is SQIVND (reference sequence). This CDR3 is built from 15 residues. The whole variable domain, remainder taken from reference TRBV19 and TRBJ2-1, is DGGITQSPKYLFRKEGQNVTLSCEQNLNHDAMYWYRQDPGQGLRLIYYSQIVNDFQKGDIAEGYSVSREKKESFPLTVTSAQKNPTAFYLCASSTPGQGWVEQFFGPGTRLTVL.